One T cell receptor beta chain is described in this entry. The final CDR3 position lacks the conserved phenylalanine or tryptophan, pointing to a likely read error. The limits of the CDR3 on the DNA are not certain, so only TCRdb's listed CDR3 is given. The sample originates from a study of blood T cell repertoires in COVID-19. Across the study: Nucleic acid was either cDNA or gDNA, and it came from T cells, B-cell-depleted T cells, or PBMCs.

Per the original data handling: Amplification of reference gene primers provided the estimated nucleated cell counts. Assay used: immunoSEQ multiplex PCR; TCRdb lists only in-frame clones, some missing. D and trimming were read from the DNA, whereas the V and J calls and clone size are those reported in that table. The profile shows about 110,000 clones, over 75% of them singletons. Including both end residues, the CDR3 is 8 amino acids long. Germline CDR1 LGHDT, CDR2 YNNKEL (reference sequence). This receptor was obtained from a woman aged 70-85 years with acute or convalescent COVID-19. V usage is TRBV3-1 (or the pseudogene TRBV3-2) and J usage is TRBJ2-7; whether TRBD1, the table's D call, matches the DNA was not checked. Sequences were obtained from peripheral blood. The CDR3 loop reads CASRGLRA.